The 15 T cell receptor beta chains below were found in one sample sequenced in a study of graft-versus-host responses after intestinal transplantation. Only in-frame clones appear in the TCRdb table, and some are missing; sequencing was by immunoSEQ multiplex PCR. Of 6,400 or so clones listed, approximately 90% were seen once; the top ten hold 4.9%. The sequenced sample was PBMCs, obtained around 88 days after transplant. Receptors were obtained from a human patient who received an intestinal transplant, so some T cells may come from the graft donor.

The V gene is TRBV2, the J gene TRBJ2-2; TRBD1 aligns across 10 bases. V shed 6 bases, J shed 4 bases, and the junction held 5 bases outside the gene matches. This CDR3 comprises 15 residues. Germline values: CDR1 SNHLY, CDR2 FYNNEI. CDR3 DNA sequence: TGTGCCAGCAGGCCCCGGACAGGGGGCACCGGGGAGCTGTTTTTT. It encodes CASRPRTGGTGELFF.

CDR3 region: CATSRDGGDEQYF. CDR3 in DNA: TGTGCCACCAGCAGAGATGGGGGGGACGAGCAGTACTTC. V is TRBV15 and J is TRBJ2-7, with 7 positions matching TRBD2. The germline V gene has CDR1 LNHNV and CDR2 YYDKDF (reference sequence). The junction had 1 base not matched to a gene; V was cut back by 0 bases and J by 5 bases. The CDR3 contains 13 residues.

The chain combines TRBV5-6 with TRBJ1-4; D unclear. V lost 0 bases to trimming and J lost 6 bases, with 15 bases between them. From germline, CDR1 is SGHDT and CDR2 YYEEEE. This CDR3 has 16 residues. The DNA of the CDR3 is TGTGCCAGCAGCTTGGTTACCGAGGAGTTGGATGAAAAACTGTTTTTT. Amino acid sequence: CASSLVTEELDEKLFF. Together with reference TRBV5-6 and TRBJ1-4, the CDR3 gives the full variable domain: DAGVTQSPTHLIKTRGQQVTLRCSPKSGHDTVSWYQQALGQGPQFIFQYYEEEERQRGNFPDRFSGHQFPNYSSELNVNALLLGDSALYLCASSLVTEELDEKLFFGSGTQLSVL.

This rearrangement joins TRBV2 to TRBJ2-5, with a possible D match to TRBD2 (5 bases). Germline loops: CDR1 SNHLY, CDR2 FYNNEI. This CDR3 spans 15 amino acids. With 6 bases removed from V and 5 bases from J, the gap between germline ends came to 19 bases. As DNA, the CDR3 is TGTGCCAGCAGCCAGTATGGACTGCAGCGGGAGACCCAGTACTTC. It codes for CASSQYGLQRETQYF.

This chain uses TRBV18 with TRBJ1-4, with a weak D call TRBD1 (6 bases). Deletions cut 0 bases from V and 4 bases from J, with 12 bases between. The CDR3 covers 16 residues. From germline, CDR1 is KGHSH and CDR2 LQKENI. The CDR3 is CASSPPGHLNNEKLFF. DNA of the CDR3: TGTGCCAGCTCACCACCGGGACACCTCAATAATGAAAAACTGTTTTTT.

The gene calls are TRBV30 and TRBJ2-5; tentatively, D is TRBD1 (6 bases). CDR3 size: 12 residues. Trimming pared 0 bases from V and 4 bases from J, leaving 6 bases between. CDR1 and CDR2 (germline): GTSNPN, SVGIG (reference sequence). CDR3 amino acids: CAWSVGGETQYF. The CDR3 DNA is TGTGCCTGGAGTGTAGGGGGAGAGACCCAGTACTTC.

The V and J genes are TRBV21-1 and TRBJ2-1; the table calls TRBD2, which could not be checked here. TRBV21-1 is recorded as a pseudogene. The CDR3 is 17 amino acids. CDR3 nucleotide sequence: TGTGCCAGCAGCAACCCGTGGGCTAGCGGGAGAATGAATGAGCAGTTCTTC. Amino acid sequence: CASSNPWASGRMNEQFF.

This clone has a handful of counts. This sequence joins TRBV7-9 and TRBJ2-7; TRBD2 matches at 13 bases. The length of the CDR3 is 18 residues. V dropped 5 bases and J dropped 0; count of bases not matched to a gene: 10. Germline CDR1 is SEHNR and CDR2 is FQNEAQ (reference sequence). The CDR3 DNA follows: TGTGCCAGCAGCCGGGAGGGGACTAGCGGGGTGTTCTCCTACGAGCAGTACTTC. This translates into CASSREGTSGVFSYEQYF.

The rearrangement uses TRBV15 and TRBJ2-1; 7 positions match TRBD2. Germline CDR1 is LNHNV and CDR2 is YYDKDF (reference sequence). The CDR3 loop spans 16 amino acids. V shed 1 base, J shed 6 bases, and the junction held 9 bases outside the gene matches. CDR3 loop: CATSRGGLVRVNEQFF. The CDR3 DNA is TGTGCCACCAGCAGAGGAGGACTAGTGAGAGTCAATGAGCAGTTCTTC.

The chain recombines TRBV18 with TRBJ1-2; D perhaps matches TRBD1 (6 bases). The CDR3 is made up of 13 amino acids. The V end was cut by 3 bases, the J end by 3 bases, with 8 bases between. The germline CDR1 and CDR2 sequences are KGHSH and LQKENI. The CDR3 is CASSPPGDYGYTF. DNA for the CDR3: TGTGCCAGCTCACCCCCAGGGGACTATGGCTACACCTTC.

This clone was observed once. V gene TRBV7-8 combines with J gene TRBJ2-1; 8 bases agree with TRBD2. CDR3 size: 16 residues. The germline CDR1 and CDR2 sequences are SGHVS and FQNEAQ. The ends lost 4 bases at V and 2 bases at J; junction bases unmatched: 7. Written as DNA, the CDR3 is TGTGCCAGCAGCTCCGTGGCGGGGGGTGCCTACAATGAGCAGTTCTTC. The encoded protein is CASSSVAGGAYNEQFF.

The chain combines TRBV27 with TRBJ1-1; tentative D call: TRBD1 (5 bases). Germline lookup yields CDR1 MNHEY and CDR2 SMNVEV (reference sequence). Trimming left V 8 bases short and J 6 bases short, with 10 bases between. The CDR3 runs to 11 residues. The CDR3 DNA follows: TGTGCCAGCGGATCGGGGCCTGAAGCTTTCTTT. Protein sequence: CASGSGPEAFF.

This clone was seen only once. V gene TRBV28 combines with J gene TRBJ2-1; D ambiguous. Germline CDR1 and CDR2: MDHEN and SYDVKM. This CDR3 has 14 residues. Trimming stripped 2 bases from V and 3 bases from J, with 8 bases between. Here the CDR3 DNA reads TGTGCCAGCAGTTTAGTTGGAAACTACAATGAGCAGTTCTTC. Protein: CASSLVGNYNEQFF.

This chain uses TRBV6-1 with TRBJ1-2; D is possibly TRBD1 (5 bases). Trimming cost V 0 bases and J 8 bases, with 7 bases left between them. Germline V gene sequence: CDR1 MNHNS, CDR2 SASEGT. The length of the CDR3 is 12 residues. The DNA of the CDR3 is TGTGCCAGCAGTGAAGCCGGGACGGGCTACACCTTC. Translation: CASSEAGTGYTF.

The rearrangement uses TRBV7-9 and TRBJ1-1, with 9 bases identical to TRBD1. Germline CDR1 is SEHNR and CDR2 is FQNEAQ (reference sequence). The CDR3 contains 16 residues. The V gene end was trimmed by 4 bases and the J gene end by 1 base; junction bases not matched to a gene: 7. CDR3 sequence reads: CASSSQDRGTNTEAFF. Written as DNA, the CDR3 is TGTGCCAGCAGCTCGCAAGACAGGGGGACGAACACTGAAGCTTTCTTT.